The 29 T cell receptor beta chains reported below all come from one sample, sequenced in a study of blood T cell repertoires in COVID-19 (dated by TCRdb to the early 2020s). To prepare the library, the immunoSEQ multiplex PCR assay was applied. As stored in TCRdb, this immuneACCESS dataset retains in-frame rearrangements with V and J assigned. A fraction of the clones does not appear; measured against another copy, unresolved V genes explain less than half of the discrepancy, and the remainder lacks a known reason. The sample table lists about 260,000 clones, around 87% of them with a count of one. The ten largest clones represent around 5.1% of the sample. The sequencing sample was made of peripheral blood. These receptor sequences come from a woman between 55 and 75 years old with COVID-19, enrolled during active disease.

The rearrangement joins TRBV7-2 to TRBJ1-1, with TRBD1 as a possible D gene (5 bases). The length of the CDR3 is 15 residues. V was cut by 4 bases and J by 1 base, with 13 bases left in between. Looked up from germline, CDR1 is SGHTA and CDR2 is FQGNSA. Here the CDR3 reads CASSSQGAPNTEAFF. The CDR3 bases are TGTGCCAGCAGCTCCCAAGGGGCTCCGAACACTGAAGCTTTCTTT. Full variable domain (outside the CDR3, taken from reference TRBV7-2 and TRBJ1-1): GAGVSQSPSNKVTEKGKDVELRCDPISGHTALYWYRQSLGQGLEFLIYFQGNSAPDKSGLPSDRFSAERTGGSVSTLTIQRTQQEDSAVYLCASSSQGAPNTEAFFGQGTRLTVV.

This rearrangement joins TRBV28 to TRBJ1-5; 7 positions agree with TRBD1. This CDR3 is 15 amino acids long. J lost 3 bases, V lost 6 bases, and 8 bases had no gene match. Germline V gene data show CDR1 as MDHEN and CDR2 as SYDVKM. As DNA, the CDR3 is TGTGCCAGCAGCCCCCCGGGACAGCCCAATCAGCCCCAGCATTTT. Encoded protein: CASSPPGQPNQPQHF.

This chain links TRBV7-8 with TRBJ1-1, with D possibly TRBD1 on 6 matching bases. Germline lookup yields CDR1 SGHVS and CDR2 FQNEAQ. The length of the CDR3 is 13 residues. Deletions cut 2 bases from V and 5 bases from J, with 9 bases between. The CDR3 region has the DNA TGTGCCAGCAGCTTATCAGGGGCGACTGAAGCTTTCTTT. Translating gives CASSLSGATEAFF.

The J gene is TRBJ2-2, the V gene TRBV9, with D perhaps matching TRBD1 (5 bases). The length of the CDR3 is 15 residues. Trimming left V 4 bases short and J 7 bases short, with 17 bases between. The germline CDR1 and CDR2 sequences are SGDLS and YYNGEE. CDR3 amino acids: CASSPRLGVGGELFF. The CDR3 DNA reads TGTGCCAGCAGCCCGAGATTAGGGGTTGGCGGGGAGCTGTTTTTT.

The chain combines TRBV30 with TRBJ2-2; 10 nucleotides match TRBD1. V lost 5 bases to trimming and J lost 2 bases; unmatched junction nucleotides: 5. CDR1 and CDR2 (germline): GTSNPN, SVGIG (reference sequence). This CDR3 spans 15 amino acids. The CDR3 sequence: CAWGTGAVNTGELFF. In nucleotides, the CDR3 is TGTGCCTGGGGGACAGGGGCCGTCAACACCGGGGAGCTGTTTTTT.

This clone showed up just a few times. The chain couples TRBV4-2 to TRBJ1-4, with a weak D call TRBD1 (5 bases). The CDR3 is made up of 12 amino acids. Germline CDR1 and CDR2: LGHNA and YNFKEQ. V was clipped by 5 bases and J by 6 bases, with 7 bases between them. This CDR3 is CASSGGDEKLFF. CDR3 nucleotides: TGTGCCAGCAGCGGGGGGGATGAAAAACTGTTTTTT.

The CDR3 sequence is CASSEAQTLLRGYTF. In nucleotides, the CDR3 is TGTGCCAGCAGTGAAGCGCAGACTCTCCTTCGTGGCTACACCTTC. The V call is TRBV2, the J call TRBJ1-2; D not resolved. The CDR3 consists of 15 residues. The germline CDR1 and CDR2 sequences are SNHLY and FYNNEI. Deletions cut 0 bases from V and 7 bases from J, with 15 bases between.

The chain links TRBV6-5 to TRBJ1-6, with 7 bases aligning to TRBD1. The CDR3 consists of 12 residues. The germline gives CDR1 MNHEY, CDR2 SVGAGI. V lost 11 bases, J lost 13 bases, and 11 bases stayed unmatched. CDR3 protein: CASRDSYNPLHF. The CDR3 DNA follows: TGTGCCTCCCGGGACAGTTATAATCCCCTCCACTTT.

CDR3 nucleotide sequence: TGTGCCAGCAGCTTAGAGGTAGCGGGAAGATGGTTCTTC. Translating gives CASSLEVAGRWFF. The chain carries TRBV7-2 and TRBJ2-1; 8 bases line up with TRBD2. J gave up 15 bases and V 1 base, and 8 bases lay outside the gene matches. CDR1 and CDR2 (germline): SGHTA, FQGNSA. CDR3 length: 13 amino acids.

The rearrangement links TRBV29-1 to TRBJ2-1, with 10 bases lining up with TRBD2. J gave up 7 bases and V 5 bases, and 5 bases lay outside the gene matches. The V gene's germline CDR1 is SQVTM and CDR2 ANQGSEA. The CDR3 runs 13 residues. The CDR3: CSVSGRAGNEQFF. DNA for the CDR3: TGCAGCGTTAGCGGGAGGGCTGGGAATGAGCAGTTCTTC.

This clone was seen just once. The rearrangement links TRBV7-8 to TRBJ1-2; D might be TRBD1 (6 bases). The V gene lost 4 bases and the J gene lost 7 bases, with 13 bases spanning the gap. Germline values: CDR1 SGHVS, CDR2 FQNEAQ. This CDR3 comprises 13 residues. In DNA form, the CDR3 reads TGTGCCAGCAGCTACCGGGGGGCAGGTGGCTACACCTTC. It yields the protein CASSYRGAGGYTF.

This chain uses TRBV29-1 with TRBJ2-1; 8 nucleotides match TRBD1. V gave up 6 bases and J gave up 0 bases; unmatched junction bases: 7. The CDR3 loop spans 15 amino acids. Germline loops: CDR1 SQVTM, CDR2 ANQGSEA. CDR3 bases: TGCAGCGTCGACAGGGGACTGAGCTCCTACAATGAGCAGTTCTTC. It encodes CSVDRGLSSYNEQFF.

The CDR3 loop is CASSTGTSGSYNEQFF. In DNA, the CDR3 is TGTGCCAGTAGTACTGGGACTAGCGGGAGCTACAATGAGCAGTTCTTC. The chain links TRBV19 to TRBJ2-1, with 14 bases identical to TRBD2. CDR3 length: 16 amino acids. The germline V gene has CDR1 LNHDA and CDR2 SQIVND (reference sequence). J lost 3 bases, V lost 4 bases, and 2 bases had no gene match. Combining the CDR3 with reference TRBV19 and TRBJ2-1 gives the whole variable domain DGGITQSPKYLFRKEGQNVTLSCEQNLNHDAMYWYRQDPGQGLRLIYYSQIVNDFQKGDIAEGYSVSREKKESFPLTVTSAQKNPTAFYLCASSTGTSGSYNEQFFGPGTRLTVL.

The genes are TRBV7-3 and TRBJ2-1; 8 bases are shared with TRBD2. This CDR3 has 16 residues. J gave up 4 bases and V 3 bases, and 8 bases lay outside the gene matches. Germline-derived CDR1 and CDR2 are SGHTA and FQGTGA. The CDR3 protein is CASSLPASGPYNEQFF. The CDR3 DNA sequence: TGTGCCAGCAGCTTGCCCGCTAGCGGGCCGTACAATGAGCAGTTCTTC.

This rearrangement joins TRBV2 to TRBJ2-1, with D possibly matching TRBD2 (6 bases). The CDR3 consists of 16 residues. In germline, CDR1 is SNHLY, CDR2 FYNNEI. V shed 4 bases and J shed 4 bases, with 17 bases lying between them. The CDR3 region is CASSALAGLQYNEQFF. The CDR3 DNA follows: TGTGCCAGCAGTGCCCTTGCGGGACTTCAGTACAATGAGCAGTTCTTC.

V and J are TRBV7-9 and TRBJ1-2, with D perhaps matching TRBD1 (5 bases). The CDR3 length is 11 residues. CDR1 is SEHNR, CDR2 FQNEAQ, per germline (reference sequence). Trimming took off 5 bases at V and 8 bases at J, with 9 bases between the two ends. The CDR3 nucleotides are TGTGCCAGCAGCAGACGGGGGGGCTACACCTTC. Amino acids: CASSRRGGYTF.

The DNA for the CDR3 is TGTGCCAGCAGCGCCTACGGGACAGGGGTAGGGTATGGCTACACCTTC. Translated, it gives CASSAYGTGVGYGYTF. V and J are TRBV9 and TRBJ1-2; 10 positions match TRBD1. This CDR3 has 16 amino acids. The germline V gene encodes CDR1 SGDLS and CDR2 YYNGEE. Trimming cost V 3 bases and J 5 bases; bases outside gene matches: 10.

The chain carries TRBV5-1 and TRBJ2-1; D call uncertain. V was trimmed by 4 bases and J by 3 bases, leaving 8 bases between them. Germline-derived CDR1 and CDR2 are SGHRS and YFSETQ. The CDR3 has 13 amino acids. The CDR3 sequence: CASSENNYNEQFF. The CDR3 DNA sequence: TGCGCCAGCAGCGAAAACAACTACAATGAGCAGTTCTTC.

J is TRBJ2-6 and V is TRBV25-1; the match to TRBD1 covers 10 bases. J was trimmed by 4 bases and V by 3 bases; bases with no gene match: 3. Germline V gene data show CDR1 as MGHDK and CDR2 as SYGVNS. CDR3 size: 16 residues. This CDR3 is CASSETGGGGANVLTF. CDR3 DNA: TGTGCCAGCAGTGAGACAGGGGGCGGCGGGGCCAACGTCCTGACTTTC.

This rearrangement joins TRBV28 to TRBJ1-2, with D perhaps TRBD1 (5 bases). This CDR3 contains 14 residues. Germline V gives CDR1 MDHEN, CDR2 SYDVKM. With 4 bases removed from V and 5 bases from J, the gap between germline ends came to 14 bases. The CDR3 loop is CASSSSSRVYGYTF. As DNA, the CDR3 is TGTGCCAGCAGTTCAAGTTCCAGGGTGTATGGCTACACCTTC.

The chain has TRBV5-1 and TRBJ2-5; D possibly corresponds to TRBD2 (5 bases). Germline CDR1 SGHRS, CDR2 YFSETQ. This CDR3 spans 14 amino acids. Trimming left V 0 bases short and J 1 base short, with 7 bases between. CDR3 sequence (DNA): TGCGCCAGCAGCTTGGGCGGGCCCCAAGAGACCCAGTACTTC. Translated, it gives CASSLGGPQETQYF.

This clone was detected once. This chain uses TRBV2 with TRBJ2-2; TRBD1 aligns across 8 bases. Germline V lookup: CDR1 SNHLY, CDR2 FYNNEI. Trimming took 6 bases from V and 2 from J; bases not matched to a gene: 5. The CDR3 covers 15 residues. For the CDR3, the DNA is TGTGCCAGCAGACGGCAGGGGGCCAACACCGGGGAGCTGTTTTTT. Its translation: CASRRQGANTGELFF.

This chain uses TRBV28 with TRBJ1-1; D is uncertain. The V gene's germline CDR1 is MDHEN and CDR2 SYDVKM. Trimming took 7 bases from V and 0 from J, leaving 9 bases between them. CDR3 length: 13 amino acids. The chain's CDR3 is CASMRVVNTEAFF. The CDR3 nucleotides are TGTGCCAGCATGAGGGTGGTGAACACTGAAGCTTTCTTT.

A few counts support this clone. This sequence joins TRBV9 and TRBJ2-3; 12 positions match TRBD1. With 4 bases clipped from V and 3 bases from J, the junction kept 6 bases outside the gene matches. CDR1 SGDLS and CDR2 YYNGEE come from the germline V gene. The CDR3 is 16 amino acids. CDR3 in DNA: TGTGCCAGCAGCTCCCGGGACAGGGGGCGAACAGATACGCAGTATTTT. This encodes CASSSRDRGRTDTQYF.

This rearrangement joins TRBV18 to TRBJ2-2; 9 positions match TRBD1. Germline CDR1 reads KGHSH; CDR2 reads LQKENI. This CDR3 spans 18 amino acids. V shed 3 bases and J 4 bases; nucleotides not matched to a gene: 12. Here the CDR3 reads CASSPRIVGQGGTGELFF. CDR3 DNA: TGTGCCAGCTCACCGAGGATCGTGGGACAGGGAGGCACCGGGGAGCTGTTTTTT.

The V call is TRBV5-1, the J call TRBJ1-1, with TRBD1 matching over 10 bases. Germline lookup yields CDR1 SGHRS and CDR2 YFSETQ. The CDR3 has 13 residues. V dropped 5 bases and J dropped 5; count of bases not matched to a gene: 3. This CDR3 is CASRRDRGTEAFF. The CDR3 region has the DNA TGCGCCAGCAGAAGGGACAGGGGAACTGAAGCTTTCTTT.

For this clone: The sample has other DNA sequences that encode this CDR3 too. The V gene is TRBV4-1, the J gene TRBJ1-6; 10 nucleotides match TRBD1. This CDR3 region has 18 residues. Germline assignment: CDR1 MGHRA and CDR2 YSYEKL. The V segment lost 0 bases and the J segment 5 bases; nucleotides outside the gene matches: 7. CDR3 sequence: CASSQDSLGTGDNSPLHF. The DNA of the CDR3 is TGCGCCAGCAGCCAAGATTCTTTGGGGACAGGGGATAATTCACCCCTCCACTTT.

The chain employs TRBV5-4 and TRBJ2-3; 10 bases are a match to TRBD2. The CDR3 has 15 residues. The trim removed 1 base at V and 4 bases at J, leaving 3 bases unmatched. Germline lookup yields CDR1 SGHNT and CDR2 YYREEE (reference sequence). The CDR3 loop is CASSLRAGGSDTQYF. The CDR3 DNA reads as TGTGCCAGCAGCTTGCGAGCGGGAGGGTCAGATACGCAGTATTTT.

This clone was observed a single time. This sequence joins TRBV28 and TRBJ2-5; TRBD1 is a possible D gene (7 bases). Looked up from germline, CDR1 is MDHEN and CDR2 is SYDVKM. This CDR3 comprises 19 residues. Between the trimmed V and J ends, which lost 7 bases and 5 bases, there was a span of 32 bases. In nucleotides, the CDR3 is TGTGCCAGCACCCCTGGGGGGCAGGGGGGCCCAGCCCCCCGGGAGACCCAGTACTTC. Translated: CASTPGGQGGPAPRETQYF.